The next 7 T cell receptor beta chains were all read from a single sample in a study of molecular identifiers for immune sequencing clone quantification. TCRdb fed the PCR reads into MiXCR, producing one record per CDR3 protein. The sample lists around 40,000 distinct CDR3 sequences; about 19% were seen once. Sequenced material: naive CD8+ T cells from blood, with Jurkat cell RNA spiked in. Subset specified: FACS-sorted CD8+CD4-CCR7+CD45RA+ naive T cells. The receptors were gathered from a human donor in good health. Some libraries in this study had Jurkat cell RNA spiked in.

The genes are TRBV7-9 and TRBJ2-5; D is unclear. Germline CDR1 reads SEHNR; CDR2 reads FQNEAQ (reference sequence). The CDR3 has 12 amino acids. Trimming removed 6 bases from V and 5 bases from J, with 10 bases in between. The CDR3, as DNA: TGTGCCAGCAGTCGATGGCCGGAGACCCAGTACTTC. Its protein is CASSRWPETQYF.

This clonotype appeared many times. V is TRBV30 and J is TRBJ1-5; D is uncertain. CDR1 GTSNPN and CDR2 SVGIG come from the germline V gene (reference sequence). V lost 0 bases, J lost 3 bases, and 9 bases lay in between. The CDR3 is 14 amino acids. As DNA, the CDR3 is TGTGCCTGGAGTGTAACACAGTCCAATCAGCCCCAGCATTTT. This codes for CAWSVTQSNQPQHF.

This clonotype occurred many times. The genes are TRBV7-8 and TRBJ2-7; TRBD1 matches 10 bases. The junction had 11 bases not matched to a gene; V was cut back by 5 bases and J by 7 bases. From germline, CDR1 is SGHVS and CDR2 FQNEAQ. The CDR3 is made up of 15 amino acids. CDR3 protein: CASSPPGTGVVEQYF. DNA for the CDR3: TGTGCCAGCAGCCCTCCCGGGACAGGGGTTGTAGAGCAGTACTTC. Combining the CDR3 with reference TRBV7-8 and TRBJ2-7 gives the whole variable domain GAGVSQSPRYKVAKRGQDVALRCDPISGHVSLFWYQQALGQGPEFLTYFQNEAQLDKSGLPSDRFFAERPEGSVSTLKIQRTQQEDSAVYLCASSPPGTGVVEQYFGPGTRLTVT.

This clonotype was found many times. The chain links TRBV29-1 to TRBJ1-4; D is unclear. This CDR3 comprises 12 residues. In germline, CDR1 is SQVTM, CDR2 ANQGSEA. V lost 5 bases to trimming and J lost 13 bases, with 17 bases between them. Here the CDR3 reads CSVSSDATILFF. Written as DNA, the CDR3 is TGCAGCGTTTCCTCAGACGCGACGATACTGTTTTTT.

This clonotype was seen many times. V usage is TRBV20-1 and J usage is TRBJ2-3, with D uncertain. This CDR3 spans 10 amino acids. V was clipped by 5 bases and J by 3 bases, with 3 bases between them. The germline CDR1 and CDR2 sequences are DFQATT and SNEGSKA (reference sequence). Here the CDR3 DNA reads TGCAGTGCTGGTACAGATACGCAGTATTTT. It encodes CSAGTDTQYF.

This clonotype was seen ten or more times. The chain couples TRBV4-3 to TRBJ2-2; D call uncertain. CDR1 and CDR2 (germline): LGHNA, YSLEER. V was trimmed by 0 bases and J by 4 bases, leaving 21 bases between them. The CDR3 sequence is 19 residues long. The CDR3 nucleotides read TGCGCCAGCAGCCAAGATCGTATAGGGCCCGGGTTCGGCACCGGGGAGCTGTTTTTT. Residues: CASSQDRIGPGFGTGELFF.

This clonotype appeared many times. The V call is TRBV4-1, the J call TRBJ2-1; 7 bases line up with TRBD2. Germline loops: CDR1 MGHRA, CDR2 YSYEKL. This CDR3 spans 15 amino acids. V shed 0 bases and J 4 bases; nucleotides not matched to a gene: 3. CDR3 nucleotide sequence: TGCGCCAGCAGCCAAGAGCCAGCGGGATACAATGAGCAGTTCTTC. As protein: CASSQEPAGYNEQFF.